Listed here are 30 T cell receptor beta chains from one sample, sequenced in a study of blood T cells in healthy people across ages. Primed by a sample-barcoded 5' primer and a J-beta primer mix, a second PCR proceeded for 7 to 11 cycles. TCRdb reprocessed the 5' RACE reads via MiXCR and lists one record per CDR3 protein. Of 1.5 million to 2 million distinct CDR3 sequences listed, roughly 28% were seen once; the top ten hold about 7.7%. The sequencing sample was made of blood. These receptors were taken from a woman younger than 45 in good health.

This clonotype was seen a handful of times. The chain links TRBV29-1 to TRBJ2-1; TRBD2 matches 9 bases. The germline V gene encodes CDR1 SQVTM and CDR2 ANQGSEA. Trimming at V came to 1 base and at J to 10 bases, leaving 8 bases not matched to a gene. CDR3 size: 14 residues. CDR3 amino acids: CSVEVSGSSYEQFF. The CDR3 coding sequence is TGCAGCGTTGAAGTTAGCGGGAGTTCGTACGAGCAGTTCTTC.

On this clonotype: This clone may be a read error of a much larger clone one base away. CDR3 protein: CGARAGTRGGIYEQYF. In DNA, the CDR3 is TGCGGTGCTAGAGCCGGAACGCGGGGGGGCATCTACGAGCAGTACTTC. J is TRBJ2-7 and V is TRBV20-1; 9 bases fit TRBD2. The CDR3 loop spans 16 amino acids. CDR1 is DFQATT, CDR2 SNEGSKA, per germline (reference sequence).

This clonotype was seen a handful of times. The chain joins TRBV7-2 to TRBJ2-7, with D perhaps TRBD1 (5 bases). The CDR3 spans 14 residues. V shed 4 bases and J shed 6 bases, with 16 bases lying between them. Germline V lookup: CDR1 SGHTA, CDR2 FQGNSA. CDR3 nucleotides: TGTGCCAGCAGCTCCTCTCAGGGTAACGGCGAGCAGTACTTC. This gives the protein CASSSSQGNGEQYF. Full variable domain (outside the CDR3, taken from reference TRBV7-2 and TRBJ2-7): GAGVSQSPSNKVTEKGKDVELRCDPISGHTALYWYRQSLGQGLEFLIYFQGNSAPDKSGLPSDRFSAERTGGSVSTLTIQRTQQEDSAVYLCASSSSQGNGEQYFGPGTRLTVT.

This chain joins TRBV20-1 and TRBJ2-7, with 7 bases lining up with TRBD1. The germline CDR1 and CDR2 sequences are DFQATT and SNEGSKA (reference sequence). CDR3 length: 12 amino acids. With 6 bases clipped from V and 1 base from J, the junction kept 3 bases outside the gene matches. The CDR3 region has the DNA TGCAGTGCAATGGGACAGTCCTACGAGCAGTACTTC. It translates to CSAMGQSYEQYF.

J is TRBJ2-7 and V is TRBV6-2 or TRBV6-3, with 8 bases matching TRBD1. The CDR3 spans 14 residues. Germline CDR1 is MNHEY and CDR2 is SVGEGT. V was pared by 6 bases and J by 3 bases, with 7 bases of the junction left unmatched. The CDR3 sequence is CASRSIGTGYEQYF. CDR3 DNA sequence: TGTGCCAGCAGGAGTATCGGGACAGGCTACGAGCAGTACTTC.

This clonotype was observed a few times. The genes are TRBV10-3 and TRBJ1-4, with D possibly matching TRBD1 (6 bases). Trimming stripped 4 bases from V and 5 bases from J, with 11 bases between. The CDR3 consists of 14 residues. CDR1 and CDR2 from the germline V gene are ENHRY and SYGVKD. CDR3 DNA: TGTGCCATCAGTGCAGGGGATCTGAATGAAAAACTGTTTTTT. Amino acid sequence: CAISAGDLNEKLFF.

The chain links TRBV27 to TRBJ2-5; D assignment may be TRBD1 or TRBD2 (6 bases each). Looked up from germline, CDR1 is MNHEY and CDR2 is SMNVEV (reference sequence). CDR3 size: 15 residues. The V and J ends lost 5 bases and 12 bases respectively, with 25 bases between them. CDR3 nucleotides: TGTGCCAGCAGTCCGGGGGCGGGCAAGAGACGGCCAGAGTACTTC. Translating gives CASSPGAGKRRPEYF.

For the CDR3, the DNA is TGCAGTGTTCCCGGGAACTATGGCTACACCTTC. Amino acid sequence: CSVPGNYGYTF. V is TRBV20-1 and J is TRBJ1-2, with D unresolved. The CDR3 contains 11 residues. Germline V lookup: CDR1 DFQATT, CDR2 SNEGSKA (reference sequence). The V and J ends lost 7 bases and 2 bases respectively, with 8 bases between them.

In its sample, this clonotype was seen a few times. The chain is built from TRBV12-3 or TRBV12-4 and TRBJ1-1; D unresolved. This CDR3 has 13 amino acids. V gave up 3 bases and J gave up 5 bases, with 10 bases separating them. The CDR3 is CASSFSDGTEAFF. The DNA of the CDR3 is TGTGCCAGCAGTTTTTCCGATGGGACTGAAGCTTTCTTT.

In its sample, this clonotype was seen many times. The genes are TRBV9 and TRBJ2-5; D is unclear. The length of the CDR3 is 14 residues. The germline V and J ends were trimmed by 4 bases and 5 bases, with 15 bases remaining between them. Germline V lookup: CDR1 SGDLS, CDR2 YYNGEE. CDR3 nucleotide sequence: TGTGCCAGCAGCCGAGACGACGCCCTGGAGACCCAGTACTTC. Translated, it gives CASSRDDALETQYF.

This clonotype has only a few counts. The chain couples TRBV2 to TRBJ2-5; 7 nucleotides match TRBD1. CDR1 and CDR2 (germline): SNHLY, FYNNEI. The length of the CDR3 is 14 residues. V lost 7 bases and J lost 2; bases outside the gene matches: 7. This CDR3 is CASIKGQEQETQYF. CDR3 sequence (DNA): TGTGCCAGCATTAAAGGACAGGAACAAGAGACCCAGTACTTC.

This clonotype appeared many times. The genes are TRBV5-1 and TRBJ2-1, with 13 bases that match TRBD2. Trimming cost V 0 bases and J 8 bases; bases outside gene matches: 2. Looked up from germline, CDR1 is SGHRS and CDR2 is YFSETQ. The CDR3 consists of 15 residues. The CDR3 loop reads CASSLELAGGDEQFF. As DNA, the CDR3 is TGCGCCAGCAGCTTGGAACTAGCGGGAGGGGATGAGCAGTTCTTC.

V and J are TRBV5-1 and TRBJ2-6; D perhaps matches TRBD2 (6 bases). CDR3 length equals 18 residues. V lost 0 bases and J 1 base, leaving 14 bases between the germline ends. Germline CDR1 reads SGHRS; CDR2 reads YFSETQ. The CDR3 sequence: CASSLGGAIGSGANVLTF. As DNA, the CDR3 is TGCGCCAGCAGCTTGGGCGGGGCAATCGGATCTGGGGCCAACGTCCTGACTTTC.

This clonotype was detected a few times. The chain joins TRBV19 to TRBJ1-2; unclear D gene. CDR1 LNHDA and CDR2 SQIVND come from the germline V gene (reference sequence). This CDR3 is built from 14 residues. V lost 3 bases and J lost 6, with 14 bases in between. This CDR3 reads CASSMSGSADGYTF. For the CDR3, the DNA is TGTGCCAGTAGTATGTCGGGGTCTGCGGATGGCTACACCTTC.

The gene calls are TRBV6-2 or TRBV6-3 and TRBJ2-1, with D perhaps TRBD1 (5 bases). The CDR3 consists of 15 residues. The V and J ends lost 6 bases and 0 bases respectively, with 12 bases between them. Germline assignment: CDR1 MNHEY and CDR2 SVGEGT. The CDR3 loop is CASRRTGISYNEQFF. CDR3 DNA sequence: TGTGCCAGCAGACGTACAGGTATCTCCTACAATGAGCAGTTCTTC.

This clonotype was recorded a few times. This CDR3 is CASSSAQRGAGDTQYF. The CDR3 region has the DNA TGTGCCAGCAGCTCAGCACAGCGGGGGGCGGGAGATACGCAGTATTTT. This rearrangement joins TRBV7-9 to TRBJ2-3; 9 bases are a match to TRBD2. V lost 4 bases and J lost 5; bases outside the gene matches: 10. This CDR3 is built from 16 residues. CDR1 SEHNR and CDR2 FQNEAQ come from the germline V gene (reference sequence).

This clonotype occurred a few times. J is TRBJ1-2 and V is TRBV7-2; no reliable D call. CDR1 and CDR2 from the germline V gene are SGHTA and FQGNSA. V lost 6 bases, J lost 2 bases, and 13 bases lay in between. The CDR3 spans 14 residues. This CDR3 reads CASRVTGLNYGYTF. The CDR3 coding sequence is TGTGCCAGCAGAGTGACCGGGCTAAACTATGGCTACACCTTC.

The table lists this clonotype with many counts. The CDR3, as DNA: TGCAGCGCCCCGTTGCGGGGCAACCAAGAGACCCAGTACTTC. It translates to CSAPLRGNQETQYF. V gene TRBV29-1 combines with J gene TRBJ2-5, with D possibly TRBD2 on 6 matching bases. Trimming pared 7 bases from V and 0 bases from J, leaving 15 bases between. The CDR3 runs to 14 residues. From germline, CDR1 is SQVTM and CDR2 ANQGSEA. The variable domain in full, with the rest retrieved from reference TRBV29-1 and TRBJ2-5, is SAVISQKPSRDICQRGTSLTIQCQVDSQVTMMFWYRQQPGQSLTLIATANQGSEATYESGFVIDKFPISRPNLTFSTLTVSNMSPEDSSIYLCSAPLRGNQETQYFGPGTRLLVL.

This clonotype has only a few counts. The chain combines TRBV4-2 with TRBJ1-2; D may be TRBD1 (5 bases). Germline V gene data show CDR1 as LGHNA and CDR2 as YNFKEQ. Trimming cost V 5 bases and J 8 bases, with 18 bases left between them. The CDR3 has 14 amino acids. The CDR3 is CASSEVPGRSGYTF. CDR3 nucleotides: TGTGCCAGCAGCGAAGTCCCAGGGCGGTCCGGCTACACCTTC.

This clonotype was seen many times. The V and J genes are TRBV28 and TRBJ2-5, with 8 bases aligning to TRBD1. This CDR3 comprises 14 residues. The V segment lost 2 bases and the J segment 11 bases; nucleotides outside the gene matches: 10. Germline values: CDR1 MDHEN, CDR2 SYDVKM. The CDR3 loop reads CASSLPPGGREQYF. CDR3 sequence (DNA): TGTGCCAGCAGTTTACCCCCAGGGGGCAGAGAGCAGTACTTC.

The gene calls are TRBV6-5 and TRBJ1-2, with 9 bases identical to TRBD1. This CDR3 region has 13 residues. The germline gives CDR1 MNHEY, CDR2 SVGAGI. Trimming took 8 bases from V and 8 from J; bases not matched to a gene: 9. The CDR3 coding sequence is TGTGCCAGCCGGGACAGGGATATCGAGGGCTACACCTTC. This encodes CASRDRDIEGYTF.

V and J are TRBV24-1 and TRBJ2-1; 8 bases align to TRBD2. The germline gives CDR1 KGHDR, CDR2 SFDVKD. V was pared by 7 bases and J by 3 bases, with 1 base of the junction left unmatched. The CDR3 extends over 13 amino acids. The CDR3 spells CATRRGGYNEQFF. CDR3 in DNA: TGTGCCACCAGACGGGGGGGCTACAATGAGCAGTTCTTC.

This clonotype has at least ten counts. This chain joins TRBV19 and TRBJ2-5; D may be TRBD1 (6 bases). The V gene lost 6 bases and the J gene lost 3 bases, with 17 bases spanning the gap. The CDR3 sequence is 15 residues long. From germline, CDR1 is LNHDA and CDR2 SQIVND (reference sequence). CDR3 in DNA: TGTGCCAGTAGAAGGCGGCCAGGGGCCAAAGAGACCCAGTACTTC. It encodes CASRRRPGAKETQYF.

This clonotype has just a few counts. V gene TRBV24-1 combines with J gene TRBJ2-7; D unresolved. The J call is in doubt because the DNA end fits TRBJ2-5 better. The length of the CDR3 is 13 residues. Germline-derived CDR1 and CDR2 are KGHDR and SFDVKD. The CDR3 DNA sequence: TGTGCCACCAGTGACGATAGAGCGGAGACCCAGTACTTC. Residues: CATSDDRAETQYF.

This clonotype was found many times. The genes are TRBV29-1 and TRBJ2-7, with 9 bases identical to TRBD1. The CDR3 totals 12 residues. V shed 7 bases and J 7 bases; nucleotides not matched to a gene: 8. The V gene's germline CDR1 is SQVTM and CDR2 ANQGSEA. As DNA, the CDR3 is TGCAGCGCAAAACAGGGGGCTTATGAGCAGTACTTC. This codes for CSAKQGAYEQYF.

This clonotype was seen only a few times. The chain carries TRBV6-2 or TRBV6-3 and TRBJ2-5, with TRBD1 matching 7 bases. The CDR3 length is 15 residues. Per the germline V gene, CDR1 is MNHEY and CDR2 is SVGEGT. The trim removed 2 bases at V and 4 bases at J, leaving 7 bases unmatched. CDR3 residues: CASSYITGDRETQYF. In DNA, the CDR3 is TGTGCCAGCAGTTACATTACAGGGGATCGAGAGACCCAGTACTTC.

This clonotype has just a few counts. The rearrangement uses TRBV28 and TRBJ2-3; D uncertain. V lost 8 bases, J lost 4 bases, and 13 bases lay in between. Per germline, CDR1 MDHEN and CDR2 SYDVKM. This CDR3 contains 13 residues. DNA of the CDR3: TGTGCCAGCGGGGAATTGGACGCAGATACGCAGTATTTT. Translating gives CASGELDADTQYF. The complete variable domain, with remaining parts taken from reference TRBV28 and TRBJ2-3, reads DVKVTQSSRYLVKRTGEKVFLECVQDMDHENMFWYRQDPGLGLRLIYFSYDVKMKEKGDIPEGYSVSREKKERFSLILESASTNQTSMYLCASGELDADTQYFGPGTRLTVL.

This chain links TRBV7-2 with TRBJ1-1; D gene ambiguous. The CDR3 spans 14 residues. V lost 5 bases to trimming and J lost 6 bases, with 16 bases between them. Germline V gene lookup returns CDR1 SGHTA and CDR2 FQGNSA. The chain's CDR3 is CASSHSPYDAEAFF. The CDR3 DNA follows: TGTGCCAGCAGCCATTCCCCATACGACGCTGAAGCTTTCTTT.

The chain has TRBV20-1 and TRBJ2-3; 7 nucleotides align to TRBD2. The CDR3 is 14 amino acids. The trim removed 7 bases at V and 2 bases at J, leaving 9 bases unmatched. CDR1 DFQATT and CDR2 SNEGSKA come from the germline V gene (reference sequence). The CDR3 DNA reads as TGCAGTGTCAAGACTAGCCTAAACACAGATACGCAGTATTTT. It specifies CSVKTSLNTDTQYF.

This clonotype was counted between two and nine times. The V call is TRBV7-9, the J call TRBJ2-7; D possibly corresponds to TRBD1 (5 bases). Trimming removed 1 base from V and 7 bases from J, with 14 bases in between. Looked up from germline, CDR1 is SEHNR and CDR2 is FQNEAQ (reference sequence). The CDR3 sequence is 14 residues long. The CDR3 DNA sequence: TGTGCCAGCAGCTTAGGGGCAGGGAAAGAAGAGCAGTACTTC. Translating gives CASSLGAGKEEQYF.